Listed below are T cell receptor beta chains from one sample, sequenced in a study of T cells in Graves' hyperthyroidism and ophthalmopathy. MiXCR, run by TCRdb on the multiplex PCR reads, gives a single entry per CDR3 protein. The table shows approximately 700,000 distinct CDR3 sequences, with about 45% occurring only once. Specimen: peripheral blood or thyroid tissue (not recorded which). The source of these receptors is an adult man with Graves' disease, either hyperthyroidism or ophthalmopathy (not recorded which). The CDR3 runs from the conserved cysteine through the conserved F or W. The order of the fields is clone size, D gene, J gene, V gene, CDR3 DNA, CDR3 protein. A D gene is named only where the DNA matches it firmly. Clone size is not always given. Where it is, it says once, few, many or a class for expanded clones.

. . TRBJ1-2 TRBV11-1 TGTGCCGGCAGCCAGCTGGTGGGGGCTGGCTATGGCTACACCTTC CAGSQLVGAGYGYTF
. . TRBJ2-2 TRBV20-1 TGCAGTGCTAAACCCGGGACGAACACCGGGGAGCTGTTTTTT CSAKPGTNTGELFF
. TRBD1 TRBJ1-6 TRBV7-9 TGTGCCAGCAGCACCCTGGGACAGGATAATTCACCCCTCCACTTT CASSTLGQDNSPLHF
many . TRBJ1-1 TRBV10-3 TGTGCCATCAGTGAGGCAGGGCCGAACACTGAAGCTTTCTTT CAISEAGPNTEAFF
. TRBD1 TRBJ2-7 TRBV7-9 TGTGCCAGCAGCTTGGCCCGGGACAGGGGGGACTACGAGCAGTACTTC CASSLARDRGDYEQYF
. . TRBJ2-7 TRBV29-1 TGCAGCGTCGTGGCAGGGGTATCCTACGAGCAGTACTTC CSVVAGVSYEQYF
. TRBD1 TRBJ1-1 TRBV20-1 TGCAGTGCTAGTGGACAGGGGTGGAATGAAGCTTTCTTT CSASGQGWNEAFF
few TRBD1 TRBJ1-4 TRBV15 TGTGCCACCAGCAGAGCGGACAGGGGTGCTAATGAAAAACTGTTTTTT CATSRADRGANEKLFF
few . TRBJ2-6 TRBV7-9 TGCGCCAGCAGCGGATCCGGGACACTAGGAAGCTCTGGGGCCAACGTCCTGACTTTC CASSGSGTLGSSGANVLTF
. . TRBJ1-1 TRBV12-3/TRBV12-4 TGTGCCAGCAGTGAGCCAGGGGTTCCGAACACTGAAGCTTTCTTT CASSEPGVPNTEAFF
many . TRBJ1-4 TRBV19 TGTGCCAGTAGGGGGGGGTCAAATGAAAAACTGTTTTTT CASRGGSNEKLFF
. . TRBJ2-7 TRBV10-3 TGTGCCAGCAGTGAGGGGTCCAGACCCACATACGAGCAGTACTTC CASSEGSRPTYEQYF
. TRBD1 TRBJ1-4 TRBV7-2 TGCGCCAGCCGCCGCGGACAGGGGGAAAAACTGTTTTTT CASRRGQGEKLFF
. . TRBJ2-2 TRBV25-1 TGTGCCAGCAGCCAACATCCGGGACGCCCGAACACCGGGGAGCTGTTTTTT CASSQHPGRPNTGELFF
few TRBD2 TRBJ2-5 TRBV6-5 TGTGCCAGCAGTATCTCCGGGACTAGCGGGAGGTTCCAAGAGACCCAGTACTTC CASSISGTSGRFQETQYF
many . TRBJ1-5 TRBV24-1 TGTGCCACCAGCGGGACCTTGAATCAGCCCCAGCATTTT CATSGTLNQPQHF
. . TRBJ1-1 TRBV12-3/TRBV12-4 TGTGCCAGCAGCCAACTAGGCACTGAAGCTTTCTTT CASSQLGTEAFF
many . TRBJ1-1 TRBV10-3 TGTGCCATCAGCAAGACAGGGAACACTGAAGCTTTCTTT CAISKTGNTEAFF
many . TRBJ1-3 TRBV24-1 TGTGCCACCAGTGATTTGACAGCCTCAAGCCTCAGAGCTGGAAACACCATATATTTT CATSDLTASSLRAGNTIYF
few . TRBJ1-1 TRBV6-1 TGTGCCAGCAGCCAGAACCCAAGGGGAGCTTTCTTT CASSQNPRGAFF
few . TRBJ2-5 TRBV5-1 TGCGCCAGCAGCACCGGTGAGCGAGGGCAAGAGACCCAGTACTTC CASSTGERGQETQYF
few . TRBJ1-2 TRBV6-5 TGTGCCAGCAGTTACCATGGCGGGGGGGATGGCTACACCTTC CASSYHGGGDGYTF
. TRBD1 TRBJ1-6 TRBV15 TGTGCCACCAGCAGAGGGACAGGAGGCTCACCCCTCCACTTT CATSRGTGGSPLHF
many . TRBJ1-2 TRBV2 TGTGCCAGCACCGCCCCGTCGGCAGGGAGGTCTGGCTACACCTTC CASTAPSAGRSGYTF
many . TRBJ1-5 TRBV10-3 TGTGCCATCAGTACCCCCAATCAGCCCCAGCATTTT CAISTPNQPQHF
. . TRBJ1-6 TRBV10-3 TGTGCCAGCAGTTACTCGTTGGAGGGAAGCTCCTATAATTCACCCCTCCACTTT CASSYSLEGSSYNSPLHF
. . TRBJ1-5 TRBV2 TGTGCCAGCAGTGTCGGTCGGGGGTATAGCAATCAGCCCCAGCATTTT CASSVGRGYSNQPQHF
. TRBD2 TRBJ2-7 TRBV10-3 TGTGCCATCAGTTTAAAGCGGGAGGTGGACTTC CAISLKREVDF
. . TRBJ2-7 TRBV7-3 TGTGCCACCAGTGACCCGCAGGGCGACGACGAGCAGTACTTC CATSDPQGDDEQYF
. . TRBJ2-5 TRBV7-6 TGTGCCAGCAGGCGGACAAGGGGTGGGGAGACCCAGTACTTC CASRRTRGGETQYF
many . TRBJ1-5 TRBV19 TGTGCCAGTAGTAAGGACAGAGATCAGCCCCAGCATTTT CASSKDRDQPQHF
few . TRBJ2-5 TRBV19 TGTGCCAGTAGTATTGGGACTTCGTACCAAGAGACCCAGTACTTC CASSIGTSYQETQYF
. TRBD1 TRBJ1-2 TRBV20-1 TGCAGTGCTGGGGCCGGGACAGGGGGCGGTGGCTACACCTTC CSAGAGTGGGGYTF
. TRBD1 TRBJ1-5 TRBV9 TGTGCCAGCAGCAGCGCCGGGACAGTGGCTCAGCCCCAGCATTTT CASSSAGTVAQPQHF
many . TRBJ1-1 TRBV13 TGTGCCAGCAGCTGGTGGAACACTGAAGCTTTCTTT CASSWWNTEAFF
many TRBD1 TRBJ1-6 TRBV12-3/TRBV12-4 TGTGCCAGCAGTTTAGAACAGGGGGAAGATTCACCCCTCCACTTT CASSLEQGEDSPLHF
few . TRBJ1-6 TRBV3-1 TGTGCCAGCAGCCAAAAGGGATCCGGGATGGCCCTCCACTTT CASSQKGSGMALHF
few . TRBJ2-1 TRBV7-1 TGTGCCAGCAGCTCGTCCCAGCCTAGCGCCTACAATGAGCAGTTCTTC CASSSSQPSAYNEQFF
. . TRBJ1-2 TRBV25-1 TGTGCCAGCAGTGAAGGACGACAGTACTATGGCTACACCTTC CASSEGRQYYGYTF
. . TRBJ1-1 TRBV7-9 TGTGCCAGCAGACAGGGCGGGGGGAACACTGAAGCTTTCTTT CASRQGGGNTEAFF
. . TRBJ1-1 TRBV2 TGTGCCAGCAGTGATCCGGCGGGATACACTGAAGCTTTCTTT CASSDPAGYTEAFF
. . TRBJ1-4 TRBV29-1 TGCAGCGTTGAAGGGACAACTAATGAAAAACTGTTTTTT CSVEGTTNEKLFF
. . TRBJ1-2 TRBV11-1 TGTGCCAGCAGCCCTCCCGCGGGGGTCCAGGGCTACACCTTC CASSPPAGVQGYTF
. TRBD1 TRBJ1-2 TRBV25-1 TGTGCCAGCACCGGACTAGACAGGGGCTATGGCTACACCTTC CASTGLDRGYGYTF
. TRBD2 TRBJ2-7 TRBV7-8 TGTGCCAGCAGCCGCGGGACTAGCGGGAGCAGGTACGAGCAGTACTTC CASSRGTSGSRYEQYF
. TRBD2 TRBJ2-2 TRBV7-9 TGTGCCAGCAGGCCCAGTATTGGACTAGCGGGACCCGGGGAGCTGTTTTTT CASRPSIGLAGPGELFF
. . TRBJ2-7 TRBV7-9 TGTGCCAGCAGTTCCCAAGGGGTCCTCTCCTACGAGCAGTACTTC CASSSQGVLSYEQYF
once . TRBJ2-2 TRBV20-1 TGCAGTGCTCGCGAAACTCTGAACACCGGGGAGCTGTTTTTT CSARETLNTGELFF
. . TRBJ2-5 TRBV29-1 TGCAGCGTTGAAGGTGACGGCGCGGAGACCCAGTACTTC CSVEGDGAETQYF
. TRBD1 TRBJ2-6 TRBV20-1 TGCAGCAAGACAGGGGAACCTGGGGCCAACGTCCTGACTTTC CSKTGEPGANVLTF